This T cell receptor beta chain emerged from a study of T cells in tuberculosis. Study-level information: A South African cohort included IGRA-negative adolescents, latently infected IGRA-positive adolescents and adults with active tuberculosis. Study conclusions and caveats: Shorter CDR3-alpha in active tuberculosis partly drove smaller distances. Classification accuracy was about 85% (AUROC roughly 0.9) with the GMM-specific repertoire. Smaller distances to GMM-specific TCRs suggested their expansion in active tuberculosis.

Trimming took off 3 bases at V and 0 bases at J, with 14 bases between the two ends. The CDR3 runs 16 residues. Germline CDR1 is SGHDN and CDR2 is FVKESK. Regarding this clone: Its target is unknown.

Assay used: immunoSEQ multiplex PCR; TCRdb lists only in-frame clones, some missing. The table has roughly 41,000 clones, 90% to 95% seen once. The J gene is TRBJ1-2, the V gene TRBV14; D call uncertain. The specimen was PBMCs. The sequence was obtained from a donor between 10 and 35 years old with latent tuberculosis or without tuberculosis infection. Some clones in this sample may be carry-over from other donors' samples. The CDR3 is CASSQGGNWANYGYTF. DNA of the CDR3: TGTGCCAGCAGCCAGGGAGGGAACTGGGCTAACTATGGCTACACCTTC.